The clone carrying this T cell receptor (beta chain) was seen at least ten times. Its antigen is currently unknown. This sample is drawn from a study of Graves' ophthalmopathy and Graves' hyperthyroidism. As the template, RNA transcripts were used to amplify TCR beta CDR3 regions. First-round RT-PCR with HTBI primers preceded a second-round multiplex PCR. TCRdb processed the multiplex PCR reads anew with MiXCR; each CDR3 protein has one entry. Of approximately 330,000 distinct CDR3 sequences detected, roughly a sixth appear once; the ten largest clones hold about 12%. Findings and limits, study-wide: Sensitivity of 60% to 71% and specificity of roughly 78% were achieved by the model that predicted ophthalmopathy progression. Classification of ophthalmopathy versus stable hyperthyroidism by a 13-signature model yielded roughly 86% sensitivity and 65% to 83% specificity.

Ophthalmopathic donors had moderate-to-severe activity, CAS ≥3 and NOSPECS ≥4, with disease that had lasted under 3 months. The PBMCs originated from around 11 ml of fresh peripheral blood. V was clipped by 4 bases and J by 5 bases, with 20 bases between them. The CDR3 totals 16 residues. Germline V gene sequence: CDR1 SGHVS, CDR2 FQNEAQ. The sequence derives from an adult man with Graves' ophthalmopathy. The material sequenced was peripheral blood. The chain links TRBV7-8 to TRBJ2-5; D possibly corresponds to TRBD2 (6 bases). The DNA of the CDR3 is TGTGCCAGCAGCTCCTTGAGCGGGCAGCTCGGGGAGACCCAGTACTTC. It is translated as CASSSLSGQLGETQYF.